Sequencing of this T cell receptor (beta chain) was carried out in a study of T cell responses to AZD1222 COVID-19 vaccine. The overall study: Pooling covered second doses at about 4 or about 12 weeks.

Trimming pared 1 base from V and 4 bases from J, leaving 7 bases between. This CDR3 region has 13 residues. Germline values: CDR1 LGHDT, CDR2 YNNKEL (reference sequence). Whole-study results and caveats: Most donors were white British, females outnumbered males, and clonal diversity was possibly underestimated. Dominant at 160-218 and 743-854, vaccine-associated CD4 TCRs also spanned spike.

Clones were read by immunoSEQ multiplex PCR, and TCRdb kept only the in-frame ones, dropping some. The sample records about 120,000 clones, around 90% being singletons. Notes on this clone: Its antigen is undetermined.

J is TRBJ1-2 and V is TRBV3-1 (or the pseudogene TRBV3-2); no reliable D call. This specimen was peripheral blood, taken on day 0 of AZD1222 vaccination. The source of this sequence is an adult in good health. The CDR3 reads CASSQAGFYGYTF. For the CDR3, the DNA is TGTGCCAGCAGCCAAGCTGGGTTCTATGGCTACACCTTC.